Only a few counts were recorded for the clone carrying this T cell receptor beta chain. Its antigen is currently unknown. Trimming removed 0 bases at V and 7 bases at J, with 14 bases between. There are 16 residues in the CDR3. Per germline, CDR1 SGHTS and CDR2 YDEGEE. Time point meaning: 2014-2015 season, pre-vaccination. The sample is drawn from a study of follicular helper T cells after annual influenza vaccination. Study conclusions and caveats: Day 7 ICOS+CD38+ clones later appeared mostly in ICOS-CD38- cTfh.

TCRB sequencing was done at Survey resolution level. Here immunoSEQ multiplex PCR was the method, and the copy in TCRdb shows in-frame clones only, minus some. The profile shows about 13,000 clones, about 83% of them singletons. This rearrangement joins TRBV5-8 to TRBJ1-6; TRBD1 is a possible D gene (5 bases). The source of this sequence is an adult who received the influenza vaccine. The sequences come from CXCR5- memory CD4+ T cells sorted from blood, collected on the day of influenza vaccination. The CDR3 DNA reads TGTGCCAGCAGCTTGGTGTCGGGGGTACGGAATTCACCCCTCCACTTT. It codes for CASSLVSGVRNSPLHF.